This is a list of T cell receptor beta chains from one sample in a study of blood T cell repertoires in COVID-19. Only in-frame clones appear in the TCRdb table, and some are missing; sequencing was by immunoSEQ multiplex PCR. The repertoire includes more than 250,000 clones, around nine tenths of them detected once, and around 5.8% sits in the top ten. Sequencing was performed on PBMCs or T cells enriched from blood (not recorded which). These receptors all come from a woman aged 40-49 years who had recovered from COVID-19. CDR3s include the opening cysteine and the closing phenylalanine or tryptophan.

cdr3_aa: CATSSLSVASGPVGNEQFF
j_call: TRBJ2-1
v_call: TRBV24-1

cdr3_aa: CASSQGGTGQNQPQHF
j_call: TRBJ1-5
v_call: TRBV4-1

cdr3_aa: CASRGFTSGTGLGEQYF
j_call: TRBJ2-7
v_call: TRBV27

cdr3_aa: CASSPTSGRVYEQYF
j_call: TRBJ2-7
v_call: TRBV19

cdr3_aa: CACSEGPYNEQFF
j_call: TRBJ2-1
v_call: TRBV30

cdr3_aa: CASSQAQGSEAFF
j_call: TRBJ1-1
v_call: TRBV3-1/TRBV3-2

cdr3_aa: CASSEERGTEAFF
j_call: TRBJ1-1
v_call: TRBV6-1

cdr3_aa: CASSPTSGLSYEQYF
j_call: TRBJ2-7
v_call: TRBV18

cdr3_aa: CASSQDRLTRNIQYF
j_call: TRBJ2-4
v_call: TRBV6-5

cdr3_aa: CASRTGQGGEQYF
j_call: TRBJ2-7
v_call: TRBV28

cdr3_aa: CASSTGTNTDTQYF
j_call: TRBJ2-3
v_call: TRBV7-3

cdr3_aa: CASSPGRGDSPLHF
j_call: TRBJ1-6
v_call: TRBV28